These 13 T cell receptor beta chains were all obtained from the same sample, sequenced in a study of blood T cell repertoires in COVID-19. Method: immunoSEQ multiplex PCR; TCRdb's copy keeps in-frame clones and lacks some. The data hold approximately 54,000 clones, with 86% observed a single time. The sample taken for sequencing was peripheral blood. Receptors originate from a human donor in a cohort sampled during active COVID-19.

The V gene is TRBV5-8, the J gene TRBJ2-1; 8 nucleotides match TRBD2. The CDR3 covers 16 residues. V gave up 2 bases and J gave up 2 bases; unmatched junction bases: 6. Germline V CDR1 and CDR2: SGHTS, YDEGEE. The CDR3, as DNA: TGTGCCAGCAGCTTTGAGCGGGAGAGCCCCTACAATGAGCAGTTCTTC. Translating gives CASSFERESPYNEQFF.

The chain is built from TRBV5-1 and TRBJ2-3; 9 bases agree with TRBD1. Germline assignment: CDR1 SGHRS and CDR2 YFSETQ. CDR3 size: 14 residues. Trimming removed 2 bases from V and 5 bases from J; junction bases left unmatched: 3. CDR3 bases: TGCGCCAGCAGCTTCAACAGGGGGCGAGATACGCAGTATTTT. Translated, it gives CASSFNRGRDTQYF.

The chain joins TRBV7-2 to TRBJ1-5, with D perhaps TRBD1 (5 bases). V lost 5 bases and J 1 base, leaving 12 bases between the germline ends. This CDR3 contains 15 residues. In germline, CDR1 is SGHTA, CDR2 FQGNSA. CDR3 coding DNA: TGTGCCAGCAGCAAGATGGAGGGGAGCAATCAGCCCCAGCATTTT. This sequence encodes CASSKMEGSNQPQHF.

J is TRBJ2-1 and V is TRBV5-4; 7 bases match TRBD1. This CDR3 is 12 amino acids long. Trimming removed 4 bases from V and 7 bases from J; junction bases left unmatched: 2. In germline, CDR1 is SGHNT, CDR2 YYREEE (reference sequence). In DNA, the CDR3 is TGTGCCAGCAGCCTACAGGGGAATGAGCAGTTCTTC. Its translation is CASSLQGNEQFF.

This chain links TRBV5-1 with TRBJ1-2, with TRBD1 as a possible D gene (5 bases). This CDR3 spans 13 amino acids. The V end was cut by 1 base, the J end by 6 bases, with 10 bases between. Germline CDR1 is SGHRS and CDR2 is YFSETQ. The CDR3 loop reads CASSLPGRNGYTF. CDR3 sequence (DNA): TGCGCCAGCAGCTTGCCAGGGAGGAATGGCTACACCTTC.

V gene TRBV18 combines with J gene TRBJ1-3; 8 bases match TRBD1. V trimming: 1 base; J trimming: 0 bases; junction bases outside the gene matches: 5. Germline assignment: CDR1 KGHSH and CDR2 LQKENI. CDR3 length equals 17 residues. CDR3 residues: CASSPLRTGSSGNTIYF. In DNA form, the CDR3 reads TGTGCCAGCTCACCACTAAGGACAGGGAGCTCTGGAAACACCATATATTTT.

This chain joins TRBV5-4 and TRBJ2-7; 7 positions match TRBD2. Germline V lookup: CDR1 SGHNT, CDR2 YYREEE (reference sequence). The trim removed 4 bases at V and 0 bases at J, leaving 7 bases unmatched. The CDR3 runs to 15 residues. Written as DNA, the CDR3 is TGTGCCAGCAGCGACCGTAGCGGGTTCTCCTACGAGCAGTACTTC. This translates into CASSDRSGFSYEQYF. Using reference TRBV5-4 and TRBJ2-7 for the parts outside the CDR3, the full variable domain is ETGVTQSPTHLIKTRGQQVTLRCSSQSGHNTVSWYQQALGQGPQFIFQYYREEENGRGNFPPRFSGLQFPNYSSELNVNALELDDSALYLCASSDRSGFSYEQYFGPGTRLTVT.

CDR3 nucleotide sequence: TGCGCCAGCAGCTTGCAGGGATGGGAGACCCAGTACTTC. As protein: CASSLQGWETQYF. V and J are TRBV5-1 and TRBJ2-5; tentatively, D is TRBD1 (5 bases). V was trimmed by 1 base and J by 5 bases, leaving 9 bases between them. CDR1 SGHRS and CDR2 YFSETQ come from the germline V gene. This CDR3 spans 13 amino acids.

Concerning this clone itself: The same CDR3 arises from other DNA sequences in this sample as well. The CDR3 DNA reads as TGTGCCAGCAGCTTGACAGGAGCAAACCTCTACAATGAGCAGTTCTTC. Protein: CASSLTGANLYNEQFF. The V and J genes are TRBV5-6 and TRBJ2-1; TRBD1 might be the D (5 bases). In germline, CDR1 is SGHDT, CDR2 YYEEEE. The CDR3 is made up of 16 amino acids. V lost 1 base to trimming and J lost 3 bases, with 14 bases between them.

The chain couples TRBV3-1 (or the pseudogene TRBV3-2) to TRBJ2-7, with 7 nucleotides matching TRBD1. The germline gives CDR1 LGHDT, CDR2 YNNKEL (reference sequence). The junction had 5 bases not matched to a gene; V was cut back by 4 bases and J by 2 bases. The CDR3 extends over 14 amino acids. CDR3 in amino acids: CASSPWTGPYEQYF. The CDR3 coding sequence is TGTGCCAGCAGCCCATGGACAGGCCCCTACGAGCAGTACTTC.

The V call is TRBV5-5, the J call TRBJ2-7; the D gene is possibly TRBD1 (5 bases). The V gene lost 4 bases and the J gene lost 0 bases, with 11 bases spanning the gap. Germline assignment: CDR1 SGHKS and CDR2 YYEKEE (reference sequence). There are 14 residues in the CDR3. CDR3 in amino acids: CASSDPDNSYEQYF. For the CDR3, the DNA is TGTGCCAGCAGCGATCCGGACAACTCCTACGAGCAGTACTTC.

The chain couples TRBV27 to TRBJ2-1; 8 nucleotides align to TRBD2. The V and J ends lost 2 bases and 5 bases, in that order; junction bases with no gene match: 11. The CDR3 has 17 amino acids. In germline, CDR1 is MNHEY, CDR2 SMNVEV (reference sequence). CDR3 protein: CASSLIPGGAFDNEQFF. The CDR3 DNA reads as TGTGCCAGCAGTTTAATCCCGGGGGGGGCCTTCGACAATGAGCAGTTCTTC.

The chain uses TRBV28 and TRBJ2-7, with TRBD2 identical over 11 bases. CDR1 is MDHEN, CDR2 SYDVKM, per germline. J was trimmed by 2 bases and V by 8 bases; bases with no gene match: 8. The CDR3 loop spans 15 amino acids. CDR3 coding DNA: TGTGCCAGCTCTGAGACTAGCGGGAAGACCTACGAGCAGTACTTC. Its protein is CASSETSGKTYEQYF.